Sequencing of this TCR beta chain was carried out in a study of blood T cell repertoires in COVID-19. Measured with immunoSEQ multiplex PCR; TCRdb has only the in-frame clones, and not every one. The data show some 130,000 clones, with about 89% seen just once and over 9.5% held by the top ten. Seattle's cohort entered during active infection and was followed longitudinally. The CDR3 totals 14 residues. Trimming shortened V by 4 bases and J by 7 bases, and 14 bases separated the two germline ends. The germline CDR1 and CDR2 sequences are LGHDT and YNNKEL (reference sequence). The TCR was taken from a woman in her 70s with COVID-19, enrolled during active disease. This chain joins TRBV3-1 (or the pseudogene TRBV3-2) and TRBJ2-1; the D is unclear. Sequenced material: peripheral blood. The CDR3 region is CASSPSLIENEQFF. DNA for the CDR3: TGTGCCAGCAGCCCGAGCTTAATAGAGAATGAGCAGTTCTTC.